This T cell receptor (beta chain) was found in a study of regulatory T cells in long-lasting Graves disease. At least ten counts were recorded for this clonotype. Trimming cost V 2 bases and J 3 bases; bases outside gene matches: 3. CDR3 length equals 14 residues. CDR1 and CDR2 from the germline V gene are MNHEY and SVGAGI. Construction of the TCR beta libraries employed iRepertoire HTBI primers in conjunction with Arm-PCR of CDR3 regions. TCRdb reprocessed the multiplex PCR reads via MiXCR and lists one record per CDR3 protein. The sample includes 620,000 or so distinct CDR3 sequences, around 17% of them seen just once. As for time point: newly diagnosed GD, antithyroid drugs for less than 3 months. After RNA was extracted from PBMCs, the TCR library was made from it. An endocrinology department in Xi'an, China, supplied the patients. These data were also filed under a second study, of T cells in Graves' hyperthyroidism and ophthalmopathy.

The sequencing used peripheral blood mononuclear cells (PBMCs), collected at new diagnosis, from a patient treated with antithyroid drugs. This receptor was identified in a woman younger than 45 with Graves disease. The chain is built from TRBV6-5 and TRBJ1-1, with TRBD1 matching over 7 bases. The CDR3 region is CASSYRGLDTEAFF. In DNA form, the CDR3 reads TGTGCCAGCAGTTACAGGGGGCTCGACACTGAAGCTTTCTTT.